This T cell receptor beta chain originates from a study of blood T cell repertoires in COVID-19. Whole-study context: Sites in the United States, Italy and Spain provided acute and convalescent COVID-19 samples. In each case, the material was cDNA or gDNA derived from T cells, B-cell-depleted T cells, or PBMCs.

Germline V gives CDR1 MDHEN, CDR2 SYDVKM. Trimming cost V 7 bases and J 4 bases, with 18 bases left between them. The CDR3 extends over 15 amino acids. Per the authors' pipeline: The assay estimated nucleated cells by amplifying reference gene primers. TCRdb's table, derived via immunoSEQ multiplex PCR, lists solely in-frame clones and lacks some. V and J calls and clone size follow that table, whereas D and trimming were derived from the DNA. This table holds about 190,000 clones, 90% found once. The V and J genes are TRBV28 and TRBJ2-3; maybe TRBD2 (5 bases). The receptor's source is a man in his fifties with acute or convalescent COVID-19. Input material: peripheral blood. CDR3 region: CASTPGASWPDTQYF. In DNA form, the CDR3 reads TGTGCCAGCACTCCTGGCGCTAGCTGGCCAGATACGCAGTATTTT.